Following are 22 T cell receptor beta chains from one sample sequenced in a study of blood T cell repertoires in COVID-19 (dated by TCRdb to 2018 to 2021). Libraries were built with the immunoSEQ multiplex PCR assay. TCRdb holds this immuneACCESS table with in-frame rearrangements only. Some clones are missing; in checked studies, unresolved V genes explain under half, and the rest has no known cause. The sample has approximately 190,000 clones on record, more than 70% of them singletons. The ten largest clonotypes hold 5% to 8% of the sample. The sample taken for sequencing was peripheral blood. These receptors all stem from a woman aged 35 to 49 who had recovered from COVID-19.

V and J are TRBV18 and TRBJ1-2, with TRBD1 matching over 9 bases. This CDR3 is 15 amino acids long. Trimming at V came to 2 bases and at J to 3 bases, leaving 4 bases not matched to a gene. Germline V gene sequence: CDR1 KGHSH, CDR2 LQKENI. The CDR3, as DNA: TGTGCCAGCTCACCAGGACAGGGGACCCACTATGGCTACACCTTC. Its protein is CASSPGQGTHYGYTF.

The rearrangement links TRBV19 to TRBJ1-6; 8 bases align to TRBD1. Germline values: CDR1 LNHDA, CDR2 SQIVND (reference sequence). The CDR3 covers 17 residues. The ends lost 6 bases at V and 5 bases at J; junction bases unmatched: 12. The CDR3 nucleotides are TGTGCCAGTAGCGACACAGGGGGGCTTACCGATAATTCACCCCTCCACTTT. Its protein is CASSDTGGLTDNSPLHF.

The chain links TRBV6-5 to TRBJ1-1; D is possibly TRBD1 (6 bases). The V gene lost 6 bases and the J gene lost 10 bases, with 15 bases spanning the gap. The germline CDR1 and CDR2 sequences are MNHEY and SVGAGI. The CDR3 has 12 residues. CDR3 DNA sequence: TGTGCCAGCAGCAATAACAGGGAGAGAGCTTTCTTT. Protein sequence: CASSNNRERAFF.

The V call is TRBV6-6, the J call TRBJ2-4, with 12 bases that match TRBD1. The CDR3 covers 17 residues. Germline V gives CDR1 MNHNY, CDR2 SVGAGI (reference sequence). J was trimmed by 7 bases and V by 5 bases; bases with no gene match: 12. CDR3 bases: TGTGCCAGCAGTCCGGCGGCGGGACAGGGGGCGGAGAACATTCAGTACTTC. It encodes CASSPAAGQGAENIQYF.

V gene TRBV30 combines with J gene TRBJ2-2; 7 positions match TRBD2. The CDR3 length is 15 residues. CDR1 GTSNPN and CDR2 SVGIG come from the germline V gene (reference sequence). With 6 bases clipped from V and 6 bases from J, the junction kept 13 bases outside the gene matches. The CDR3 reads CACPPSSGHPGELFF. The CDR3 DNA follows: TGTGCCTGCCCCCCTTCTAGCGGCCATCCCGGGGAGCTGTTTTTT.

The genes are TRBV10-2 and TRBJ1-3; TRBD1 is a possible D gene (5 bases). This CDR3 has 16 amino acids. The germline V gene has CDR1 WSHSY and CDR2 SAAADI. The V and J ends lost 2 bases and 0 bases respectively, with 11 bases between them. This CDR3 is CASSERRGFSGNTIYF. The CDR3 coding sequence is TGCGCCAGCAGTGAGAGGAGGGGTTTCTCTGGAAACACCATATATTTT.

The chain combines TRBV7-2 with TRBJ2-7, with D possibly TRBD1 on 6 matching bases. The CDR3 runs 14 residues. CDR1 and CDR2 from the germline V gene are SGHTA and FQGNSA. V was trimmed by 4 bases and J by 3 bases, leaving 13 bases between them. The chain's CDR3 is CASSWKTGNYEQYF. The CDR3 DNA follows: TGTGCCAGCAGCTGGAAGACAGGAAACTACGAGCAGTACTTC.

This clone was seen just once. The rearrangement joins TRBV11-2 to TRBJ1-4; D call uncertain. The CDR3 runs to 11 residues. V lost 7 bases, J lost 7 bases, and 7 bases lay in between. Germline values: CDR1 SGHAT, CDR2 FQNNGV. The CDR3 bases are TGTGCCAGCACCGCGGGTGAAAAACTGTTTTTT. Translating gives CASTAGEKLFF.

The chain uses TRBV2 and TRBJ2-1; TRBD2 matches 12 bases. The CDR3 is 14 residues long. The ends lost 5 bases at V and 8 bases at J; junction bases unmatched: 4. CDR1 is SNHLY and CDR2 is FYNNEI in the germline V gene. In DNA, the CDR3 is TGTGCCAGCAGTCGACTAGCGGGAGAAGATGAGCAGTTCTTC. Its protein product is CASSRLAGEDEQFF.

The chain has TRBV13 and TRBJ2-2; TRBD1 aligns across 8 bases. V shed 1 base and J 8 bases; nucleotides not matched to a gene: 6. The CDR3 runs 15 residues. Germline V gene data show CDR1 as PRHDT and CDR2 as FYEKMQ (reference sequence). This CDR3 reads CASSLVSRGRGELFF. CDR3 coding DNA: TGTGCCAGCAGCTTAGTATCCAGGGGGCGTGGGGAGCTGTTTTTT.

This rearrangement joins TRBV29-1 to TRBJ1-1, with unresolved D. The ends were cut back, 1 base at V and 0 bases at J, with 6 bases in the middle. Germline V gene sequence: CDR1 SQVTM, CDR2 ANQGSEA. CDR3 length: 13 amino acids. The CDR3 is CSVEGGLNTEAFF. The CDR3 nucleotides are TGCAGCGTTGAAGGAGGGTTGAACACTGAAGCTTTCTTT.

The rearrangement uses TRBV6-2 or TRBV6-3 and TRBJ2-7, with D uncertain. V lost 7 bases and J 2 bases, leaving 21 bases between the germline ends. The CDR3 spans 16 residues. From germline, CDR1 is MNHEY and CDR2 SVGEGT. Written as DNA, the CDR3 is TGTGCCAGCACCCCTCCGAGGAGATTCAAGACCTACGAGCAGTACTTC. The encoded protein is CASTPPRRFKTYEQYF.

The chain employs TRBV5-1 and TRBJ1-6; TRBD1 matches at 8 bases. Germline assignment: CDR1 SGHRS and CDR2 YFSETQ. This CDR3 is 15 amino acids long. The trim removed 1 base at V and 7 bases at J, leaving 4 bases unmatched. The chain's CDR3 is CASSLSRQGNSPLHF. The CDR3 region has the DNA TGCGCCAGCAGCTTGAGCCGACAGGGGAATTCACCCCTCCACTTT. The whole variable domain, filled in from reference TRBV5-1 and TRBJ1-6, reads KAGVTQTPRYLIKTRGQQVTLSCSPISGHRSVSWYQQTPGQGLQFLFEYFSETQRNKGNFPGRFSGRQFSNSRSEMNVSTLELGDSALYLCASSLSRQGNSPLHFGNGTRLTVT.

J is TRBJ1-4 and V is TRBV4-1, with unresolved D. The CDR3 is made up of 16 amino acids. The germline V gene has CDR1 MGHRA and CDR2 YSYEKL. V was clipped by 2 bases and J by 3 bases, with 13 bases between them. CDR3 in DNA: TGCGCCAGCAGCCAAAGTGGCGCGGCAGCTAATGAAAAACTGTTTTTT. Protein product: CASSQSGAAANEKLFF.

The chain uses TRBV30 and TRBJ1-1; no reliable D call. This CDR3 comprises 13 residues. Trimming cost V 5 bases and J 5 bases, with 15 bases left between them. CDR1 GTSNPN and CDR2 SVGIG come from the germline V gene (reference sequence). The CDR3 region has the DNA TGTGCCTGGGACGGCACCGGGAGTACTGAAGCTTTCTTT. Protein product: CAWDGTGSTEAFF.

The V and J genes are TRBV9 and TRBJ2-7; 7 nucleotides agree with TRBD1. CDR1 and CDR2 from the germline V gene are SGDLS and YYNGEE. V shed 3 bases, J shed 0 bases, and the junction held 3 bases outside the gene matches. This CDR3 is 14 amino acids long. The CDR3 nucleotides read TGTGCCAGCAGCGAGGGACAGAACTCCTACGAGCAGTACTTC. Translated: CASSEGQNSYEQYF.

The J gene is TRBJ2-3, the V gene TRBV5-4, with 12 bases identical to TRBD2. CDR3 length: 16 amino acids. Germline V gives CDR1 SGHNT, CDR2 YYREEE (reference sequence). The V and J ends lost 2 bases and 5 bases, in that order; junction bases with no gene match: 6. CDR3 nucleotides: TGTGCCAGCAGCTTAAGACTAGCGGGAGTGGGAGATACGCAGTATTTT. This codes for CASSLRLAGVGDTQYF.

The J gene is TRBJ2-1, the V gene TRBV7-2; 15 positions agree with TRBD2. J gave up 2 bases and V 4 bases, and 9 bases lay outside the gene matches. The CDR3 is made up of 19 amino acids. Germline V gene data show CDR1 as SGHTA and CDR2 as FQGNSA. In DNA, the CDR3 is TGTGCCAGCAGCTCACCGGGACTAGCGGGAGGATTAGCCTACAATGAGCAGTTCTTC. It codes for CASSSPGLAGGLAYNEQFF.

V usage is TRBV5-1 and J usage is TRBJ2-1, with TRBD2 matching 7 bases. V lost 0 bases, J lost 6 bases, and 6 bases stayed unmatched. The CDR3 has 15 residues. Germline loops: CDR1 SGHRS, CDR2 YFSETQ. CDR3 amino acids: CASSLEAGVGNEQFF. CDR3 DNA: TGCGCCAGCAGCTTGGAGGCGGGAGTTGGCAATGAGCAGTTCTTC.

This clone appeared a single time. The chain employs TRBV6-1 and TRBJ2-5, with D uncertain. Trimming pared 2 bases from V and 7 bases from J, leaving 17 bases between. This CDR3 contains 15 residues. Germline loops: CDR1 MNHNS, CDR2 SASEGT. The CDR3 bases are TGTGCCAGCAGTGAAACTTCCCCGTCCGGGTCGACCCAGTACTTC. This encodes CASSETSPSGSTQYF.

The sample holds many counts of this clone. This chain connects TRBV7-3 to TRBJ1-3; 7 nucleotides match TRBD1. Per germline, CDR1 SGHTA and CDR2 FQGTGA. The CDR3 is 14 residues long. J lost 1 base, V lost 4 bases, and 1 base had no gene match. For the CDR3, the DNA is TGTGCCAGCAGCTCGACAGGGTCTGGAAACACCATATATTTT. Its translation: CASSSTGSGNTIYF.

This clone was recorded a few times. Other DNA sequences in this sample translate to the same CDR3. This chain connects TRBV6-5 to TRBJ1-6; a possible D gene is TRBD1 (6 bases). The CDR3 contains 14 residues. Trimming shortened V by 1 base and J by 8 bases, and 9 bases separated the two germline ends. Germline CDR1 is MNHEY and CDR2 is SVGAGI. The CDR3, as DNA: TGTGCCAGCAGTTACTTAGGGGGTGATTCACCCCTCCACTTT. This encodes CASSYLGGDSPLHF.